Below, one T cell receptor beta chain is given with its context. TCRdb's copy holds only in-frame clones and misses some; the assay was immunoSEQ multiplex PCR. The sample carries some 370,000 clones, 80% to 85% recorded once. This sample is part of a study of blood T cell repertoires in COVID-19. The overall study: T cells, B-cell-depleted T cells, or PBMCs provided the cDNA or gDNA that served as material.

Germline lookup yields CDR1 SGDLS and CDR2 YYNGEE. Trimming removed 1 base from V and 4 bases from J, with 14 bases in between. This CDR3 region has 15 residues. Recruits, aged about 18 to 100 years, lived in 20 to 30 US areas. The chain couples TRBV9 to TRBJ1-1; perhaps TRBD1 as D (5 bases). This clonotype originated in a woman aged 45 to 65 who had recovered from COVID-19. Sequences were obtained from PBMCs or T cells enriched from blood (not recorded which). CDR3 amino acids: CASSVSREVSTEAFF. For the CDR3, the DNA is TGTGCCAGCAGCGTATCCAGGGAAGTCAGCACTGAAGCTTTCTTT.